The rows below give T cell receptor beta chains drawn from one sample of a study of response to subunit inactivated influenza vaccine. From the RT-PCR reads, TCRdb called clonotypes with MiXCR, one entry per CDR3 protein. Of 500,000 or so distinct CDR3 sequences in the sample, about 17% were seen once. The specimen comprised CD4+ T cells sorted from PBMCs, sampled 23 months after vaccination. The receptor set was obtained from a man aged 45 to 75 who received an inactivated influenza vaccine. The CDR3 runs from the conserved cysteine through the conserved F or W. D genes are given only for firm matches. Rows give clone size only sometimes, using once, few, many, or a class for an expanded clone.

J gene: TRBJ2-1; clone size: few; D gene: TRBD2; V gene: TRBV5-1; CDR3 protein: CASSLVTSGGSSSYNEQFF; CDR3 DNA: TGCGCCAGCAGCTTGGTGACTAGCGGGGGATCTAGCTCCTACAATGAGCAGTTCTTC
J gene: TRBJ2-7; clone size: .; D gene: TRBD2; V gene: TRBV27; CDR3 protein: CASSFREGASEQYF; CDR3 DNA: TGTGCCAGCAGTTTCCGGGAGGGTGCTAGCGAGCAGTACTTC
J gene: TRBJ2-5; clone size: .; D gene: .; V gene: TRBV29-1; CDR3 protein: CSVGGQSETQYF; CDR3 DNA: TGCAGCGTGGGGGGCCAGTCCGAGACCCAGTACTTC
J gene: TRBJ2-1; clone size: .; D gene: .; V gene: TRBV20-1; CDR3 protein: CSARRNNEQFF; CDR3 DNA: TGCAGTGCTAGAAGAAACAATGAGCAGTTCTTC
J gene: TRBJ1-2; clone size: few; D gene: TRBD1; V gene: TRBV6-1; CDR3 protein: CASTIDRARGYTF; CDR3 DNA: TGTGCCAGCACGATCGACAGGGCAAGAGGCTACACCTTC
J gene: TRBJ2-7; clone size: .; D gene: .; V gene: TRBV6-2/TRBV6-3; CDR3 protein: CASKHNEQYF; CDR3 DNA: TGTGCCAGCAAGCATAACGAGCAGTACTTC
J gene: TRBJ2-2; clone size: few; D gene: .; V gene: TRBV14; CDR3 protein: CASSAFGPTGELFF; CDR3 DNA: TGTGCCAGCAGTGCTTTTGGGCCCACCGGGGAGCTGTTTTTT
J gene: TRBJ2-1; clone size: few; D gene: TRBD2; V gene: TRBV20-1; CDR3 protein: CSARNLLAGGFNNEQFF; CDR3 DNA: TGCAGTGCTAGAAATTTATTAGCGGGAGGATTTAACAATGAGCAGTTCTTC
J gene: TRBJ2-7; clone size: .; D gene: .; V gene: TRBV29-1; CDR3 protein: CSVGLDKTYEQYF; CDR3 DNA: TGCAGCGTTGGGCTGGACAAAACCTACGAGCAGTACTTC
J gene: TRBJ2-7; clone size: .; D gene: .; V gene: TRBV5-1; CDR3 protein: CASSPGGAFTYEQYF; CDR3 DNA: TGCGCCAGCAGCCCGGGTGGGGCGTTTACCTACGAGCAGTACTTC
J gene: TRBJ2-7; clone size: .; D gene: TRBD2; V gene: TRBV29-1; CDR3 protein: CSAVGTSGRDEQYF; CDR3 DNA: TGCAGCGCTGTTGGGACTAGCGGGAGGGATGAGCAGTACTTC
J gene: TRBJ1-2; clone size: .; D gene: .; V gene: TRBV29-1; CDR3 protein: CSVARVYGYTF; CDR3 DNA: TGCAGCGTCGCCAGGGTTTATGGCTACACCTTC
J gene: TRBJ1-1; clone size: .; D gene: .; V gene: TRBV20-1; CDR3 protein: CSARAVDTEAFF; CDR3 DNA: TGCAGTGCTAGAGCAGTTGACACTGAAGCTTTCTTT
J gene: TRBJ2-2; clone size: .; D gene: .; V gene: TRBV9; CDR3 protein: CASSVATGAMTGELFF; CDR3 DNA: TGTGCCAGCAGCGTAGCTACGGGGGCCATGACCGGGGAGCTGTTTTTT
J gene: TRBJ2-1; clone size: .; D gene: .; V gene: TRBV12-3/TRBV12-4; CDR3 protein: CASGLTHYNEQFF; CDR3 DNA: TGTGCCAGCGGCCTCACACACTACAATGAGCAGTTCTTC
J gene: TRBJ1-6; clone size: few; D gene: .; V gene: TRBV6-5; CDR3 protein: CASSYTERGNNSPLHF; CDR3 DNA: TGTGCCAGCAGTTACACCGAGCGTGGGAATAATTCACCCCTCCACTTT
J gene: TRBJ2-7; clone size: .; D gene: TRBD1; V gene: TRBV29-1; CDR3 protein: CSVGRGGQGYEQYF; CDR3 DNA: TGCAGCGTTGGAAGAGGGGGACAGGGGTACGAGCAGTACTTC
J gene: TRBJ2-7; clone size: few; D gene: TRBD2; V gene: TRBV5-1; CDR3 protein: CASSLVPTSGPNEQYF; CDR3 DNA: TGCGCCAGCAGCTTGGTACCGACTAGCGGACCCAACGAGCAGTACTTC
J gene: TRBJ2-3; clone size: .; D gene: TRBD1; V gene: TRBV5-6; CDR3 protein: CASSRGQGGDTQYF; CDR3 DNA: TGTGCCAGCAGCCGTGGACAGGGGGGAGATACGCAGTATTTT
J gene: TRBJ2-2; clone size: few; D gene: .; V gene: TRBV21-1; CDR3 protein: CASNLQDRAFGELFF; CDR3 DNA: TGTGCCAGCAACCTCCAGGACAGGGCGTTCGGGGAGCTGTTTTTT